The clone carrying this T cell receptor (beta chain) has only a few counts. This record belongs to a study of blood T cell repertoires in COVID-19. The table came from immunoSEQ multiplex PCR; TCRdb's copy has only in-frame clones and leaves some out. This table holds approximately 140,000 clones, roughly 82% found once. The CDR3 totals 15 residues. The germline V gene has CDR1 LGHDT and CDR2 YNNKEL (reference sequence). Trimming cost V 4 bases and J 6 bases, with 18 bases left between them. The gene calls are TRBV3-1 (or the pseudogene TRBV3-2) and TRBJ1-2, with D possibly TRBD1 on 5 matching bases. The sequenced sample consisted of peripheral blood. This receptor was identified in a human donor with acute or convalescent COVID-19. The donor label of this sample is uncertain. CDR3 sequence: CASSLQANALNGYTF. CDR3 sequence (DNA): TGTGCCAGCAGCCTACAGGCTAACGCCCTAAATGGCTACACCTTC.